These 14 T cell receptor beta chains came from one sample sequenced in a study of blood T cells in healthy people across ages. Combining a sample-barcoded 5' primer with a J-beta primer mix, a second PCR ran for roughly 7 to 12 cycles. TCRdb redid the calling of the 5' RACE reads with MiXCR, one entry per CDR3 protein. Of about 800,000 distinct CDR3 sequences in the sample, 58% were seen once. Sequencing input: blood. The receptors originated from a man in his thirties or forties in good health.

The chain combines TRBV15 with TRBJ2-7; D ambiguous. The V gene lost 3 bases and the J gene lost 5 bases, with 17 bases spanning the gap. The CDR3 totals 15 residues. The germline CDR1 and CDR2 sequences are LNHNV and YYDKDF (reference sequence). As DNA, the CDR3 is TGTGCCACCAGCAGGGTTACATCGAGGTCCCACGAGCAGTACTTC. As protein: CATSRVTSRSHEQYF.

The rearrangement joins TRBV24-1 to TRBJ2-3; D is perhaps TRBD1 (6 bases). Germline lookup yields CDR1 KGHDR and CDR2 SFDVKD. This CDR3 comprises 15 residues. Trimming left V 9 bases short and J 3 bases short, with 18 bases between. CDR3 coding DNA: TGTGCCACCCTAAGGGGTGGGACAATAACAGATACGCAGTATTTT. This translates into CATLRGGTITDTQYF.

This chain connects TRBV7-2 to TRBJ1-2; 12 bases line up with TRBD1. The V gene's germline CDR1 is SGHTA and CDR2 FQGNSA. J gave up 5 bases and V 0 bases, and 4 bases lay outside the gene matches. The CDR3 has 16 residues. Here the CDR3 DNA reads TGTGCCAGCAGCTTAGCTCCGGGACAGGGGGCGTATGGCTACACCTTC. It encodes CASSLAPGQGAYGYTF.

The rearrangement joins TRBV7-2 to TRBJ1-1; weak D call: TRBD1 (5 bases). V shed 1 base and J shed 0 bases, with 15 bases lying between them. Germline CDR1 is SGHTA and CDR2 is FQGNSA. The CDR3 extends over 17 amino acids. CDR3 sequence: CASSLVSGGLLNTEAFF. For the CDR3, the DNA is TGTGCCAGCAGCTTAGTTTCGGGGGGACTATTGAACACTGAAGCTTTCTTT.

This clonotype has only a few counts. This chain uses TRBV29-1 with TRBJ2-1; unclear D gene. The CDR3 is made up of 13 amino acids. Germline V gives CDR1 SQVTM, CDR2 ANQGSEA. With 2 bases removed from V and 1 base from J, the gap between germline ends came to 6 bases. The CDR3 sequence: CSVEPTSYNEQFF. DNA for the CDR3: TGCAGCGTTGAACCCACTTCCTACAATGAGCAGTTCTTC.

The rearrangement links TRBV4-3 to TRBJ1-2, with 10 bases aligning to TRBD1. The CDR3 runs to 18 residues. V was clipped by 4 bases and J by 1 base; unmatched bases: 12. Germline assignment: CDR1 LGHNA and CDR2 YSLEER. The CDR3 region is CASSPQPETGGGNYGYTF. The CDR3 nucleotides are TGCGCCAGCAGCCCACAACCAGAGACAGGGGGCGGTAACTATGGCTACACCTTC.

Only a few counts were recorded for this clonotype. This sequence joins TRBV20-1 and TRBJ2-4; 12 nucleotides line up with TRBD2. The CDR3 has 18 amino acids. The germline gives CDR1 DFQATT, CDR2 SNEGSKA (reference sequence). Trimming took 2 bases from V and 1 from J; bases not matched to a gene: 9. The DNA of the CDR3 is TGCAGTGCTAGATATCCTACCGGGACTAGCGGGGCCAAAAACATTCAGTACTTC. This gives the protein CSARYPTGTSGAKNIQYF.

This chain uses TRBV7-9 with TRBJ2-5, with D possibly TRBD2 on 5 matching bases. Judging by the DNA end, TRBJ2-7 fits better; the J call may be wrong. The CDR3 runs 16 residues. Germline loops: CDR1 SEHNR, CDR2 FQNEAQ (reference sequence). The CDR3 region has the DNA TGTGCCAGCAGCTTGGGTTCCCCTCAGGCGGGCTACGAGCAGTACTTC. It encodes CASSLGSPQAGYEQYF.

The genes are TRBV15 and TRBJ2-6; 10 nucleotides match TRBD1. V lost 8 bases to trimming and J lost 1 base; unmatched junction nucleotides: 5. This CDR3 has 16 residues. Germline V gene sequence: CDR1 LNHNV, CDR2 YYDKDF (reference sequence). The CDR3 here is CATSTGGKSGANVLTF. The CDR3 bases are TGTGCCACCTCGACAGGGGGCAAGTCTGGGGCCAACGTCCTGACTTTC.

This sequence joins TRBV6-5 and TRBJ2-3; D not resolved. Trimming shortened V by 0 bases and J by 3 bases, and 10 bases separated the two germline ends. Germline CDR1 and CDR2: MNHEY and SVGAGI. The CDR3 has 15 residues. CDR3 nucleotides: TGTGCCAGCAGTTACTCCTACAGAAAAACAGATACGCAGTATTTT. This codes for CASSYSYRKTDTQYF.

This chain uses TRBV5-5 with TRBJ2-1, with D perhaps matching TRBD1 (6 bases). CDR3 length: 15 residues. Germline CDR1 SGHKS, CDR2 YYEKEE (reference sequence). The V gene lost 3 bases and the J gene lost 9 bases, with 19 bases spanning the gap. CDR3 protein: CASSYGKIQGSEQFF. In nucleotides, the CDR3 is TGTGCCAGCAGCTACGGGAAGATACAGGGTAGTGAGCAGTTCTTC.

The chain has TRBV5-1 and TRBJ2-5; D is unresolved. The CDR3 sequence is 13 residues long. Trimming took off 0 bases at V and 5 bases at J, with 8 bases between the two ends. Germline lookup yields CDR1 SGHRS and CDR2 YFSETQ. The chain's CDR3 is CASSLDDGETQYF. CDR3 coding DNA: TGCGCCAGCAGCTTGGACGACGGGGAGACCCAGTACTTC.

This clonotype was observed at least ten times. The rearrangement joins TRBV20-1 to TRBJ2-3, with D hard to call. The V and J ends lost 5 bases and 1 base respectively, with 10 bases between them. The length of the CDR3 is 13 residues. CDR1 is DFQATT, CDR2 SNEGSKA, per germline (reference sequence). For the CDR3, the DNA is TGCAGTGCTCCCGCCTGGGGCACAGATACGCAGTATTTT. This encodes CSAPAWGTDTQYF.

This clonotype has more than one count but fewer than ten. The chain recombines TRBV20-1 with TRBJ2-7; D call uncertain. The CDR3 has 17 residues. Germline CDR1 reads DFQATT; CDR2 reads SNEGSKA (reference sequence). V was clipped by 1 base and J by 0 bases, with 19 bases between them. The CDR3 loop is CSARARLKHLDSYEQYF. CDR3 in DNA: TGCAGTGCTAGAGCAAGATTAAAACACTTAGACTCCTACGAGCAGTACTTC.